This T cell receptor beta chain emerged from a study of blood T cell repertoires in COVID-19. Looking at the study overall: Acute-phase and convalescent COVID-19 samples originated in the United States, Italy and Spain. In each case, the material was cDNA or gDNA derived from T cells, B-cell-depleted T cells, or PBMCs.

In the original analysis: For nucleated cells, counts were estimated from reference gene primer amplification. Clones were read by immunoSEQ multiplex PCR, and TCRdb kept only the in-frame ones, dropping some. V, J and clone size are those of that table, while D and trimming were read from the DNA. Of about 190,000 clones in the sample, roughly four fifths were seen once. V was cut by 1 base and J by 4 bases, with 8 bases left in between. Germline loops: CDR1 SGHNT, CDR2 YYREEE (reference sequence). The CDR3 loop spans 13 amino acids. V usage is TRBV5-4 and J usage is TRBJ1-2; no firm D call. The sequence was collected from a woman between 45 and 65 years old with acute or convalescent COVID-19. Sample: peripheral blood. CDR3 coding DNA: TGTGCCAGCAGCTTGCACGGTTCCTATGGCTACACCTTC. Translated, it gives CASSLHGSYGYTF.